The clone carrying this T cell receptor (beta chain) was recorded a few times. Its target is unknown. This record comes from a study of regulatory T cells in long-lasting Graves disease. Study outcomes and limitations: Researchers reported studying only peripheral blood, not thyroid tissue. TCR diversity in persistent Graves' patients was below that of newly diagnosed ones.

The time point denotes: newly diagnosed GD, antithyroid drugs for less than 3 months. With RNA extracted from PBMCs as input, the TCR library was made. Each of the patients was recruited from an endocrinology department situated in Xi'an, China. Trimming took 5 bases from V and 0 from J, leaving 18 bases between them. Per the germline V gene, CDR1 is SGHRS and CDR2 is YFSETQ. This CDR3 is built from 18 residues. Assembly of TCR beta libraries relied on iRepertoire HTBI primers together with Arm-PCR of CDR3 regions. TCRdb independently ran MiXCR on the multiplex PCR reads; one entry per CDR3 protein. The sample yields 350,000 to 550,000 distinct CDR3 sequences, around 15% seen once. These same data were also listed under a study on T cells in Graves' hyperthyroidism and ophthalmopathy. That paper notes: The TCR CDR3 was amplified in a first-round RT-PCR using the HTBI primer set.

The J gene is TRBJ2-6, the V gene TRBV5-1; D is undetermined. Here the sequenced sample was peripheral blood mononuclear cells (PBMCs), taken at new diagnosis, from a patient treated with antithyroid drugs. The clonotype comes from a woman aged 18-29 years with Graves disease. The CDR3 bases are TGCGCCAGCAGTTACACAGATCAATCGAGCTCTGGGGCCAACGTCCTGACTTTC. This encodes CASSYTDQSSSGANVLTF.